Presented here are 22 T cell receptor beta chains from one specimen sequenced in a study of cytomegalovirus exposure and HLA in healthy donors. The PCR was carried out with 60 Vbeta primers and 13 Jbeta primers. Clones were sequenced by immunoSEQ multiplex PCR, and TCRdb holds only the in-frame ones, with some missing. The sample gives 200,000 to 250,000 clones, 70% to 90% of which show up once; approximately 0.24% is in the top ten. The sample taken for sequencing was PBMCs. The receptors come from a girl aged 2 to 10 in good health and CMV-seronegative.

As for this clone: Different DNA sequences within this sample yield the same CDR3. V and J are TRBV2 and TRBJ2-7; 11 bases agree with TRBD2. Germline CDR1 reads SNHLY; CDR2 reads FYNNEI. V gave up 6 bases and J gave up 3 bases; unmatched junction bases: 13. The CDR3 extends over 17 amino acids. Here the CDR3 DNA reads TGTGCCAGCAGGCCCCCCGGGACTAGCGGTACGAACTACGAGCAGTACTTC. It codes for CASRPPGTSGTNYEQYF.

CDR3 bases: TGCGCCAGCAGTTTAGACAGTCTTGGGTCACCCCTCCACTTT. This gives the protein CASSLDSLGSPLHF. The chain combines TRBV5-1 with TRBJ1-6, with a possible D match to TRBD1 (5 bases). This CDR3 comprises 14 residues. Germline CDR1 and CDR2: SGHRS and YFSETQ. Trimming took 5 bases from V and 10 from J, leaving 16 bases between them.

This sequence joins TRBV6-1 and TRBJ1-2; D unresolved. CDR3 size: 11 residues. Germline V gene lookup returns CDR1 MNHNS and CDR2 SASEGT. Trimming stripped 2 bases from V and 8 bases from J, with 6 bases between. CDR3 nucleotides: TGTGCCAGCAGTGAACGGAGAGGCTACACCTTC. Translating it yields CASSERRGYTF.

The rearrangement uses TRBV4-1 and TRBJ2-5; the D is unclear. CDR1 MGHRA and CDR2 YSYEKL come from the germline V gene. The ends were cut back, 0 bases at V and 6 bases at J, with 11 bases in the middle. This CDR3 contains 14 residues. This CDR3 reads CASSQDRSRQTQYF. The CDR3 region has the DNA TGCGCCAGCAGCCAAGATCGGAGCCGGCAGACCCAGTACTTC.

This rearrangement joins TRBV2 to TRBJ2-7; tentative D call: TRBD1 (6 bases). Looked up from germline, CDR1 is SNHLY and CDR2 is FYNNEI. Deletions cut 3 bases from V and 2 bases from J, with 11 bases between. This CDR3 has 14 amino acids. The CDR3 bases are TGTGCCAGCAGTGATCTCGGACAGCCCTACGAGCAGTACTTC. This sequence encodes CASSDLGQPYEQYF.

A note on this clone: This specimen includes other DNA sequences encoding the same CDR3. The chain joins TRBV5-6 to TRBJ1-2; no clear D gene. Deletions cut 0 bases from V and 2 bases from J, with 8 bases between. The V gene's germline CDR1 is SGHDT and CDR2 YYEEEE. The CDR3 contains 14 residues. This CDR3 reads CASSLGGANYGYTF. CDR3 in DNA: TGTGCCAGCAGCTTGGGCGGTGCGAACTATGGCTACACCTTC. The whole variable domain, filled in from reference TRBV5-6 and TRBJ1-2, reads DAGVTQSPTHLIKTRGQQVTLRCSPKSGHDTVSWYQQALGQGPQFIFQYYEEEERQRGNFPDRFSGHQFPNYSSELNVNALLLGDSALYLCASSLGGANYGYTFGSGTRLTVV.

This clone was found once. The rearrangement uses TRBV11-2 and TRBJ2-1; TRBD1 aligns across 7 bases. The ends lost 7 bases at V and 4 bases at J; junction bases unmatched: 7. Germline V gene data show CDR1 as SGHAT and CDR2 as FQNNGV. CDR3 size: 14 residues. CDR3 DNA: TGTGCCAGCATCCCAAGGGACAGTTACAATGAGCAGTTCTTC. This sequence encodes CASIPRDSYNEQFF. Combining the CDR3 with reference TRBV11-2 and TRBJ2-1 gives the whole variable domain EAGVAQSPRYKIIEKRQSVAFWCNPISGHATLYWYQQILGQGPKLLIQFQNNGVVDDSQLPKDRFSAERLKGVDSTLKIQPAKLEDSAVYLCASIPRDSYNEQFFGPGTRLTVL.

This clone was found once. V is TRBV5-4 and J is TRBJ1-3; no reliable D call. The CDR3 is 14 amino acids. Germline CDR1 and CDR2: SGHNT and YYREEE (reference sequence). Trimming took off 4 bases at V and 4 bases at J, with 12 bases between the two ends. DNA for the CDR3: TGTGCCAGCAGCCTTCGGAGTCCCGGAAACACCATATATTTT. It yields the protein CASSLRSPGNTIYF.

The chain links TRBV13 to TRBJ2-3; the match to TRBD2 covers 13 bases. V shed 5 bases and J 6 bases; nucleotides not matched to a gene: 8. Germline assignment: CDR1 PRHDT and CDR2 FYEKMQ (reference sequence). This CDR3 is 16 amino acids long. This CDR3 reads CASSPTGLAGVDTQYF. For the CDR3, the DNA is TGTGCCAGCAGCCCCACAGGACTAGCGGGAGTTGATACGCAGTATTTT.

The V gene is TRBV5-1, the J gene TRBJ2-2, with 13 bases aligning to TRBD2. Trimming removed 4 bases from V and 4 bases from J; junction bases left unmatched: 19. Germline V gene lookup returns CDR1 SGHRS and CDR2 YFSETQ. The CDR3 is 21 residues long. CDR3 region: CASSDRPGTSGELESTGELFF. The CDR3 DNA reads TGCGCCAGCAGCGATAGACCCGGGACTAGCGGGGAACTGGAGAGCACCGGGGAGCTGTTTTTT.

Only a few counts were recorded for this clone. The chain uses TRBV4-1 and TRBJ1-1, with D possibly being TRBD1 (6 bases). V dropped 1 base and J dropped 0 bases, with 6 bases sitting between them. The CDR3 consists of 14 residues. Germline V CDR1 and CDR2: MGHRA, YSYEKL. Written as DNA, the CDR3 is TGCGCCAGCAGCCAAGGGACAGTGAACACTGAAGCTTTCTTT. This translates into CASSQGTVNTEAFF.

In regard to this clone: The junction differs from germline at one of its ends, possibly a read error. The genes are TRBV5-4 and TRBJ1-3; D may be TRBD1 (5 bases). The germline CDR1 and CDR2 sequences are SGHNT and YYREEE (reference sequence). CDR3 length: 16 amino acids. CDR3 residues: CAGSLDGGFSGNTIYF. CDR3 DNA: TGTGCCGGCAGCTTGGACGGGGGGTTCTCTGGAAACACCATATATTTT.

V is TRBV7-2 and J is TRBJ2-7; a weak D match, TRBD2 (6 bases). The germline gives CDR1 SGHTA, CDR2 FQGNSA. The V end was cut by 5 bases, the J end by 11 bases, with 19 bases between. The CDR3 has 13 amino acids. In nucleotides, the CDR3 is TGTGCCAGCAGCCTCGTGCTGCGGGGTATAGAGTACTTC. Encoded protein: CASSLVLRGIEYF.

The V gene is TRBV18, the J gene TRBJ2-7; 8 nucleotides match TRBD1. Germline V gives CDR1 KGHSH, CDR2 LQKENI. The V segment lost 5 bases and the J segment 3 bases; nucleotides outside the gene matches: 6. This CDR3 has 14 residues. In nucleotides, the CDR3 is TGTGCCAGCTCAACCTCCGGGACAGGCTACGAGCAGTACTTC. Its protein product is CASSTSGTGYEQYF. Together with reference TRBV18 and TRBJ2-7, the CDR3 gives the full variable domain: NAGVMQNPRHLVRRRGQEARLRCSPMKGHSHVYWYRQLPEEGLKFMVYLQKENIIDESGMPKERFSAEFPKEGPSILRIQQVVRGDSAAYFCASSTSGTGYEQYFGPGTRLTVT.

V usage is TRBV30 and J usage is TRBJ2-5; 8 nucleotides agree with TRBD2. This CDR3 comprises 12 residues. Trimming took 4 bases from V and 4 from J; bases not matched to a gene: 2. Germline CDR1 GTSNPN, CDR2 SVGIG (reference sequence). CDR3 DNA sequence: TGTGCCTGGATCGCGGGGGGAGAGACCCAGTACTTC. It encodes CAWIAGGETQYF.

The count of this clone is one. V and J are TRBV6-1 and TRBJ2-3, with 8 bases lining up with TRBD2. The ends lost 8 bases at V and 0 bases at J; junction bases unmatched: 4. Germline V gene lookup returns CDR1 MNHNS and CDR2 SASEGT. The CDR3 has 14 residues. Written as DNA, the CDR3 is TGTGCCAGCCCCGGGACTAGGAGCACAGATACGCAGTATTTT. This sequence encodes CASPGTRSTDTQYF.

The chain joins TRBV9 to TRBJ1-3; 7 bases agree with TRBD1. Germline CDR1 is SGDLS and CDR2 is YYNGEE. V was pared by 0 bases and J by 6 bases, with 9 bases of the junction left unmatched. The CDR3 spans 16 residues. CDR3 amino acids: CASSVAGAGTVNTIYF. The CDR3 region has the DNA TGTGCCAGCAGCGTAGCCGGGGCCGGGACAGTAAACACCATATATTTT.

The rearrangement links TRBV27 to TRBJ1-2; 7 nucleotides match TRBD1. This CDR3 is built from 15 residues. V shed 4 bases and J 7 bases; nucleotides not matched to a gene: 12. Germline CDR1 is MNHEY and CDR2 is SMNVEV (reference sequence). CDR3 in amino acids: CASSSRRGIGSGYTF. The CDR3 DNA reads TGTGCCAGCAGTTCCCGCAGGGGGATAGGTTCTGGCTACACCTTC.

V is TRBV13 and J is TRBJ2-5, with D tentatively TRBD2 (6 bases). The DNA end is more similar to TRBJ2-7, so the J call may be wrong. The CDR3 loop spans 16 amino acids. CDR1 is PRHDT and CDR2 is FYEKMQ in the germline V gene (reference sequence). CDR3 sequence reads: CASSLAGDSFSYEQYF. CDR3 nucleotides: TGTGCCAGCAGCTTAGCGGGGGATTCCTTTTCCTACGAGCAGTACTTC.

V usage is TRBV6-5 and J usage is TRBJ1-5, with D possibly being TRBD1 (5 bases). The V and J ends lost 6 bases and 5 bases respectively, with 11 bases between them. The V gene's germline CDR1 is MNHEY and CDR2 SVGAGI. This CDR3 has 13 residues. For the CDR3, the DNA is TGTGCCAGCAGACGACAGAGCGATCAGCCCCAGCATTTT. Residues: CASRRQSDQPQHF.

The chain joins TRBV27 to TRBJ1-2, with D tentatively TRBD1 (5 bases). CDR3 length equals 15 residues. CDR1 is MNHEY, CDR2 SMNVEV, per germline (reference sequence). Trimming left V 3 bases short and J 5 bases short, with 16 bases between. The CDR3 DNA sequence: TGTGCCAGCAGTTTTAGCCGACAGCTTAATTATGGCTACACCTTC. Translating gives CASSFSRQLNYGYTF.

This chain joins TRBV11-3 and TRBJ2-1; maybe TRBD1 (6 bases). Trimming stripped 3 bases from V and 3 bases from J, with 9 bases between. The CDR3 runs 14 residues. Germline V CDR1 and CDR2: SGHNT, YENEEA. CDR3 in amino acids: CASSFGGSYNEQFF. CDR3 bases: TGTGCCAGCAGCTTTGGGGGCAGCTACAATGAGCAGTTCTTC.